These T cell receptor beta chains were read from a single sample in a study of blood T cell repertoires in COVID-19. Some clones are missing from TCRdb's copy, which holds only in-frame ones; the method was immunoSEQ multiplex PCR. The sample yields approximately 260,000 clones, approximately 89% seen once. The sequencing sample was made of peripheral blood. The receptor source for this set is a woman aged 70-85 years with COVID-19, enrolled during active disease. Both conserved end residues are part of each CDR3. Each record gives: V gene, clone size, J gene, D gene, CDR3 protein, CDR3 DNA. The D gene is left open where the match is weak. Rows may omit the clone size; those that give it use once, few, many or a size class.

V gene: TRBV9
clone size: NA
J gene: TRBJ1-2
D gene: NA
CDR3 protein: CASSVAQLGGHYGYTF
CDR3 DNA: TGTGCCAGCAGCGTAGCTCAGCTGGGAGGGCACTATGGCTACACCTTC

V gene: TRBV9
clone size: NA
J gene: TRBJ2-5
D gene: NA
CDR3 protein: CASSVGLLETQYF
CDR3 DNA: TGTGCCAGCAGCGTAGGGTTACTAGAGACCCAGTACTTC

V gene: TRBV3-1/TRBV3-2
clone size: NA
J gene: TRBJ1-4
D gene: TRBD1
CDR3 protein: CASSQDIGQGNEKLFF
CDR3 DNA: TGTGCCAGCAGCCAAGATATCGGACAGGGAAATGAAAAACTGTTTTTT

V gene: TRBV7-9
clone size: NA
J gene: TRBJ2-3
D gene: TRBD2
CDR3 protein: CASSRVAGYTDTQYF
CDR3 DNA: TGTGCCAGCAGCCGCGTAGCGGGGTACACAGATACGCAGTATTTT

V gene: TRBV5-1
clone size: NA
J gene: TRBJ2-1
D gene: TRBD2
CDR3 protein: CASSPGTSGRNEQFF
CDR3 DNA: TGCGCCAGCAGCCCGGGGACTAGCGGGAGAAATGAGCAGTTCTTC

V gene: TRBV19
clone size: NA
J gene: TRBJ1-2
D gene: TRBD1
CDR3 protein: CASSIRPSGQGGYYGYTF
CDR3 DNA: TGTGCCAGTAGTATCCGGCCGTCGGGACAGGGGGGATACTATGGCTACACCTTC

V gene: TRBV6-2/TRBV6-3
clone size: NA
J gene: TRBJ2-7
D gene: TRBD2
CDR3 protein: CASSRGTSGTYEQYF
CDR3 DNA: TGTGCCAGCAGCCGCGGGACTAGCGGCACCTACGAGCAGTACTTC

V gene: TRBV2
clone size: NA
J gene: TRBJ2-1
D gene: NA
CDR3 protein: CASRTPPLNEQFF
CDR3 DNA: TGTGCCAGCAGGACACCGCCATTGAATGAGCAGTTCTTC

V gene: TRBV29-1
clone size: NA
J gene: TRBJ1-3
D gene: NA
CDR3 protein: CSVEWQGNTIYF
CDR3 DNA: TGCAGCGTTGAGTGGCAAGGAAACACCATATATTTT

V gene: TRBV3-1/TRBV3-2
clone size: NA
J gene: TRBJ1-2
D gene: NA
CDR3 protein: CASSQGEQGYTF
CDR3 DNA: TGTGCCAGCAGCCAAGGTGAGCAAGGCTACACCTTC

V gene: TRBV6-1
clone size: NA
J gene: TRBJ2-5
D gene: NA
CDR3 protein: CASSENTGGETQYF
CDR3 DNA: TGTGCCAGCAGTGAAAACACAGGTGGAGAGACCCAGTACTTC

V gene: TRBV15
clone size: once
J gene: TRBJ2-1
D gene: TRBD2
CDR3 protein: CATSRYIGLGTSGGGKQFF
CDR3 DNA: TGTGCCACCAGCAGATACATAGGTCTGGGGACTAGCGGGGGGGGAAAGCAGTTCTTC

V gene: TRBV18
clone size: NA
J gene: TRBJ2-7
D gene: NA
CDR3 protein: CASSPLATYEQYF
CDR3 DNA: TGTGCCAGCTCACCCTTAGCAACATACGAGCAGTACTTC

V gene: TRBV5-4
clone size: NA
J gene: TRBJ2-3
D gene: NA
CDR3 protein: CASSYTGRADTQYF
CDR3 DNA: TGTGCCAGCAGTTATACAGGGAGAGCAGATACGCAGTATTTT

V gene: TRBV7-8
clone size: NA
J gene: TRBJ2-7
D gene: NA
CDR3 protein: CASSKHRVDEQYF
CDR3 DNA: TGTGCCAGCAGCAAGCACAGGGTCGACGAGCAGTACTTC

V gene: TRBV2
clone size: NA
J gene: TRBJ2-7
D gene: TRBD2
CDR3 protein: CASLFSGSTYEQYF
CDR3 DNA: TGTGCCAGCCTATTTAGCGGGAGTACCTACGAGCAGTACTTC

V gene: TRBV7-3
clone size: once
J gene: TRBJ2-2
D gene: NA
CDR3 protein: CASALKRGGELFF
CDR3 DNA: TGTGCCAGCGCCTTAAAACGGGGCGGGGAGCTGTTTTTT

V gene: TRBV5-1
clone size: once
J gene: TRBJ1-4
D gene: TRBD1
CDR3 protein: CASRRDGTGRQEKLFF
CDR3 DNA: TGCGCCAGCAGGCGTGATGGGACAGGCCGACAGGAAAAACTGTTTTTT

V gene: TRBV12-3/TRBV12-4
clone size: few
J gene: TRBJ2-3
D gene: NA
CDR3 protein: CASSASGADTQYF
CDR3 DNA: TGTGCCAGCAGCGCCTCAGGGGCAGATACGCAGTATTTT

V gene: TRBV6-2/TRBV6-3
clone size: NA
J gene: TRBJ1-4
D gene: NA
CDR3 protein: CASSYDGATNEKLFF
CDR3 DNA: TGTGCCAGCAGTTACGACGGAGCAACTAATGAAAAACTGTTTTTT

V gene: TRBV28
clone size: few
J gene: TRBJ1-2
D gene: NA
CDR3 protein: CASSQGRHYGYTF
CDR3 DNA: TGTGCCAGCAGTCAGGGGCGACACTATGGCTACACCTTC

V gene: TRBV6-5
clone size: few
J gene: TRBJ2-1
D gene: NA
CDR3 protein: CASSYSNRVQDEQFF
CDR3 DNA: TGTGCCAGCAGTTACTCTAATAGAGTTCAAGATGAGCAGTTCTTC

V gene: TRBV28
clone size: NA
J gene: TRBJ1-2
D gene: NA
CDR3 protein: CASTIPHRAVGYTF
CDR3 DNA: TGTGCCAGCACCATCCCCCACAGGGCGGTTGGCTACACCTTC

V gene: TRBV6-1
clone size: NA
J gene: TRBJ1-5
D gene: TRBD1
CDR3 protein: CASSERPGGPNQPQHF
CDR3 DNA: TGTGCCAGCAGTGAAAGGCCAGGGGGCCCCAATCAGCCCCAGCATTTT

V gene: TRBV20-1
clone size: NA
J gene: TRBJ1-2
D gene: NA
CDR3 protein: CSASVQTERGYTF
CDR3 DNA: TGCAGTGCTAGTGTCCAGACTGAACGCGGCTACACCTTC

V gene: TRBV19
clone size: NA
J gene: TRBJ1-5
D gene: TRBD1
CDR3 protein: CASKDRGLSNQPQHF
CDR3 DNA: TGTGCCAGTAAGGACAGGGGGCTTAGCAATCAGCCCCAGCATTTT

V gene: TRBV7-3
clone size: NA
J gene: TRBJ2-1
D gene: TRBD2
CDR3 protein: CASSLTGLAGGNEQFF
CDR3 DNA: TGTGCCAGCAGCTTAACGGGACTAGCGGGAGGCAATGAGCAGTTCTTC

V gene: TRBV5-1
clone size: few
J gene: TRBJ2-7
D gene: TRBD1
CDR3 protein: CASSLRTGGYEQYF
CDR3 DNA: TGCGCCAGCAGCTTGCGGACAGGGGGATACGAGCAGTACTTC

V gene: TRBV19
clone size: NA
J gene: TRBJ2-3
D gene: NA
CDR3 protein: CATRGRGRGDTQYF
CDR3 DNA: TGTGCTACGAGGGGGAGAGGTCGGGGAGATACGCAGTATTTT

V gene: TRBV2
clone size: few
J gene: TRBJ1-2
D gene: NA
CDR3 protein: CASITFSGFGGYTF
CDR3 DNA: TGTGCCAGCATCACTTTTTCAGGGTTTGGAGGCTACACCTTC

V gene: TRBV5-4
clone size: NA
J gene: TRBJ1-3
D gene: TRBD1
CDR3 protein: CASSQPTGGTNTIYF
CDR3 DNA: TGTGCCAGCAGCCAACCGACAGGGGGTACAAACACCATATATTTT

V gene: TRBV12-5
clone size: NA
J gene: TRBJ2-5
D gene: TRBD1
CDR3 protein: CASGTDRGVRETQYF
CDR3 DNA: TGTGCTAGTGGGACCGACAGGGGGGTGCGAGAGACCCAGTACTTC

V gene: TRBV3-1/TRBV3-2
clone size: NA
J gene: TRBJ1-3
D gene: NA
CDR3 protein: CASSQKGVPSGNTIYF
CDR3 DNA: TGTGCCAGCAGCCAAAAAGGGGTTCCCTCTGGAAACACCATATATTTT

V gene: TRBV19
clone size: NA
J gene: TRBJ1-2
D gene: TRBD1
CDR3 protein: CASSGQGAVGYTF
CDR3 DNA: TGTGCCAGTTCGGGACAGGGGGCGGTTGGCTACACCTTC

V gene: TRBV24-1
clone size: NA
J gene: TRBJ1-1
D gene: NA
CDR3 protein: CATQAALNTEAFF
CDR3 DNA: TGTGCCACCCAGGCAGCATTGAACACTGAAGCTTTCTTT

V gene: TRBV9
clone size: NA
J gene: TRBJ2-1
D gene: TRBD2
CDR3 protein: CASSVDAGAPYNEQFF
CDR3 DNA: TGTGCCAGCAGCGTAGATGCGGGAGCGCCCTACAATGAGCAGTTCTTC

V gene: TRBV6-1
clone size: NA
J gene: TRBJ2-7
D gene: NA
CDR3 protein: CASSERRGGTSSYEQYF
CDR3 DNA: TGTGCCAGCAGTGAAAGAAGGGGCGGGACCTCCTCCTACGAGCAGTACTTC